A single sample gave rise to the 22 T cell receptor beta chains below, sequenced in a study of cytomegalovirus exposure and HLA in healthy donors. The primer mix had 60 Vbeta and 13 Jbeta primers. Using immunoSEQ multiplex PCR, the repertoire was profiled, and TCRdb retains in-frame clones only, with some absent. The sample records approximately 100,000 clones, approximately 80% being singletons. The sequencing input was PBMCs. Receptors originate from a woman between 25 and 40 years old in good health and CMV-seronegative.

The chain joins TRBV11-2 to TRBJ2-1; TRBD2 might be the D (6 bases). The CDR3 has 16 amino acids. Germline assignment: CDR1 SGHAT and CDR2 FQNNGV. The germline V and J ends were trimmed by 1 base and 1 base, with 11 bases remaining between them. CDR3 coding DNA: TGTGCCAGCAGCTTAGGGGCAGCGGGTTCCTACAATGAGCAGTTCTTC. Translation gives CASSLGAAGSYNEQFF.

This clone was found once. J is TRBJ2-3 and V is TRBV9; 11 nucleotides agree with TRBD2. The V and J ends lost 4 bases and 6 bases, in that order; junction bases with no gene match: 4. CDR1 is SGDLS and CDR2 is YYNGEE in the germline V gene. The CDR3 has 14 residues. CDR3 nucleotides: TGTGCCAGCAGCCGGGCTAGCGGGAGGGATACGCAGTATTTT. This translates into CASSRASGRDTQYF.

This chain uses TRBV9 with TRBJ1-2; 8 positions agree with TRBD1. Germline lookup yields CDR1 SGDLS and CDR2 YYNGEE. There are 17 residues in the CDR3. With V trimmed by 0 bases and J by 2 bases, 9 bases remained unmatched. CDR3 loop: CASSVEWVQGGNYGYTF. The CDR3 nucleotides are TGTGCCAGCAGCGTAGAGTGGGTACAGGGGGGGAACTATGGCTACACCTTC. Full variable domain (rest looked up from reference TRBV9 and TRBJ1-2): DSGVTQTPKHLITATGQRVTLRCSPRSGDLSVYWYQQSLDQGLQFLIQYYNGEERAKGNILERFSAQQFPDLHSELNLSSLELGDSALYFCASSVEWVQGGNYGYTFGSGTRLTVV.

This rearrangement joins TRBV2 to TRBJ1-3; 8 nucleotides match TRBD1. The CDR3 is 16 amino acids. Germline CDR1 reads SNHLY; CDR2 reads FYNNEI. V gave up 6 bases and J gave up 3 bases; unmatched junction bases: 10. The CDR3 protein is CASRPPRTGCGNTIYF. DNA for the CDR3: TGTGCCAGCAGACCCCCCCGGACAGGGTGTGGAAACACCATATATTTT.

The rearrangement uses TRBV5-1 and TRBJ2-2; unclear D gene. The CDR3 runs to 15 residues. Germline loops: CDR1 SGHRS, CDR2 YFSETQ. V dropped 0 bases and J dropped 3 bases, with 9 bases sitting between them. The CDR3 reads CASSLGAADTGELFF. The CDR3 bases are TGCGCCAGCAGCTTGGGGGCAGCAGACACCGGGGAGCTGTTTTTT. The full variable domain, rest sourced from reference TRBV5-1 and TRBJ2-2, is KAGVTQTPRYLIKTRGQQVTLSCSPISGHRSVSWYQQTPGQGLQFLFEYFSETQRNKGNFPGRFSGRQFSNSRSEMNVSTLELGDSALYLCASSLGAADTGELFFGEGSRLTVL.

The CDR3 bases are TGTGCCAGCAGCAGCCCGGTAGCGGGGGGCAATGAGCAGTTCTTC. Encoded protein: CASSSPVAGGNEQFF. The V call is TRBV28, the J call TRBJ2-1; 10 positions match TRBD2. The CDR3 totals 15 residues. Losses at the gene ends were 6 bases for V and 6 bases for J; bases not matched to a gene: 8. The germline CDR1 and CDR2 sequences are MDHEN and SYDVKM.

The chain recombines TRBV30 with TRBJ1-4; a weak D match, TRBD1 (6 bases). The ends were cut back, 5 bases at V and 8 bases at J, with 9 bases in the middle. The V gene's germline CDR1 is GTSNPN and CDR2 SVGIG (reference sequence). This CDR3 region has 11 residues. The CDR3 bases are TGTGCCTGGGGTCAGGGGGAAAAACTGTTTTTT. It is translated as CAWGQGEKLFF.

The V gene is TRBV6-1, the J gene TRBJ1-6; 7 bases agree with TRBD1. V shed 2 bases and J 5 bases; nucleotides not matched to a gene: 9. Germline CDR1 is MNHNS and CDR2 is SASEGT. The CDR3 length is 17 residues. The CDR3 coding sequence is TGTGCCAGCAGTGAACTCCGGACAGGATCAAATAATTCACCCCTCCACTTT. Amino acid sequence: CASSELRTGSNNSPLHF.

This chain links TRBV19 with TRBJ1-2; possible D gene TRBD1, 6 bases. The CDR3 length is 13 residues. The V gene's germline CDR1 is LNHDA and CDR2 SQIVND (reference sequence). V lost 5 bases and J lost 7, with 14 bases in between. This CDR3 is CASSASQGVGYTF. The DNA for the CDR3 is TGTGCCAGTAGTGCATCACAGGGAGTTGGCTACACCTTC.

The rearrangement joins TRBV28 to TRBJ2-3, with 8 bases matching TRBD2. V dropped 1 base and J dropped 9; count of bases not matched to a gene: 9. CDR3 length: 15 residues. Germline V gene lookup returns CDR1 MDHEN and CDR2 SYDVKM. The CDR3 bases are TGTGCCAGCAGTTTATTCGGGAGGGCCGTGGAGACGCAGTATTTT. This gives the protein CASSLFGRAVETQYF. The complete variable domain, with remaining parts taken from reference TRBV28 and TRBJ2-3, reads DVKVTQSSRYLVKRTGEKVFLECVQDMDHENMFWYRQDPGLGLRLIYFSYDVKMKEKGDIPEGYSVSREKKERFSLILESASTNQTSMYLCASSLFGRAVETQYFGPGTRLTVL.

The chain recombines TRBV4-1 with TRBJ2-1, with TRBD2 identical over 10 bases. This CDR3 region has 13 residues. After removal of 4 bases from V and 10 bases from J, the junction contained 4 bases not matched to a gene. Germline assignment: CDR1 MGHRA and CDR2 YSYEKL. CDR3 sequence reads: CASSLAGGREQFF. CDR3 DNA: TGCGCCAGCAGCCTAGCGGGAGGAAGGGAGCAGTTCTTC.

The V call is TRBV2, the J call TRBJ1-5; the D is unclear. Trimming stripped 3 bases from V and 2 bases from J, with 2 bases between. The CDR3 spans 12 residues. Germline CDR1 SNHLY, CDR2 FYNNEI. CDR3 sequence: CASSDGNQPQHF. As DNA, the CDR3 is TGTGCCAGCAGTGACGGCAATCAGCCCCAGCATTTT. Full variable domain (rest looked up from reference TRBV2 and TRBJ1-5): EPEVTQTPSHQVTQMGQEVILRCVPISNHLYFYWYRQILGQKVEFLVSFYNNEISEKSEIFDDQFSVERPDGSNFTLKIRSTKLEDSAMYFCASSDGNQPQHFGDGTRLSIL.

CDR3 coding DNA: TGTGCCAGCAGCGGGACTAGTGGTTACAATGAGCAGTTCTTC. Translating it yields CASSGTSGYNEQFF. The V call is TRBV28, the J call TRBJ2-1; 8 positions agree with TRBD2. Per germline, CDR1 MDHEN and CDR2 SYDVKM. The J segment lost 4 bases and the V segment lost 6 bases, leaving 5 bases of the junction unmatched. The CDR3 contains 14 residues.

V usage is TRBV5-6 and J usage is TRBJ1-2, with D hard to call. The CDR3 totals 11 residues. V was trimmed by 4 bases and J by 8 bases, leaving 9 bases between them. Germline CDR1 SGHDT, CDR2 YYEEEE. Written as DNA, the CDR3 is TGTGCCAGCAGCCTGAGTTCAGGCTACACCTTC. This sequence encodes CASSLSSGYTF.

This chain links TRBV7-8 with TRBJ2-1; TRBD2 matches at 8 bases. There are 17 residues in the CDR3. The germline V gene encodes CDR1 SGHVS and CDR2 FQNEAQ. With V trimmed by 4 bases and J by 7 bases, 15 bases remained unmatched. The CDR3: CASSSYPGTRSRNEQFF. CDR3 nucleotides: TGTGCCAGCAGCTCCTACCCCGGGACTAGATCTAGAAATGAGCAGTTCTTC.

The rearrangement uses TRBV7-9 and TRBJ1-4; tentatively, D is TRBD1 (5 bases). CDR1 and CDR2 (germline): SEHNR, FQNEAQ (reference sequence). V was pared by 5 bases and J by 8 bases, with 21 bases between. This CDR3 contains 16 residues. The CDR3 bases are TGTGCCAGCAGCCCGGGACGGCCGAGCGGGTGGGAAAAACTGTTTTTT. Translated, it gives CASSPGRPSGWEKLFF. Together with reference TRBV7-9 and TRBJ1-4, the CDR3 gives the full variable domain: DTGVSQNPRHKITKRGQNVTFRCDPISEHNRLYWYRQTLGQGPEFLTYFQNEAQLEKSRLLSDRFSAERPKGSFSTLEIQRTEQGDSAMYLCASSPGRPSGWEKLFFGSGTQLSVL.

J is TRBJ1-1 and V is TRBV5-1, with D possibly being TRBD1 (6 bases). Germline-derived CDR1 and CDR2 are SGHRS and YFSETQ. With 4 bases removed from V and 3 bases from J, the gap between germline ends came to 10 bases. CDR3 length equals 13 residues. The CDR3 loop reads CASSVQGYTEAFF. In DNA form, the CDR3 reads TGCGCCAGCAGCGTACAGGGATACACTGAAGCTTTCTTT.

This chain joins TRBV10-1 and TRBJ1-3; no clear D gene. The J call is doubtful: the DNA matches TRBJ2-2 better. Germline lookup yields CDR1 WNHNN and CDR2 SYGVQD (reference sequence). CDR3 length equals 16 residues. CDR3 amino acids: CASSSSFSANTGELFF. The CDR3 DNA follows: TGCGCCAGCAGTTCCTCTTTCTCCGCGAACACCGGGGAGCTGTTTTTT.

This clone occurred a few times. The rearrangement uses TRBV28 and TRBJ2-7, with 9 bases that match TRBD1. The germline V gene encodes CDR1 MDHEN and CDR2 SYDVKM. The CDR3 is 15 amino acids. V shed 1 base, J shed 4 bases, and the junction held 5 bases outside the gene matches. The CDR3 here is CASSLLGQGGYEQYF. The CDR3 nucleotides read TGTGCCAGCAGTTTATTGGGACAGGGAGGTTACGAGCAGTACTTC.

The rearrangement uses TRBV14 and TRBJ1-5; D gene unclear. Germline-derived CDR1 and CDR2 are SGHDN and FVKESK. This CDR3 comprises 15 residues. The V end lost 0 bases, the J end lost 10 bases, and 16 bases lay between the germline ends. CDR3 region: CASSQDHRGGVPQHF. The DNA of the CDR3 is TGTGCCAGCAGCCAAGATCATCGTGGCGGGGTTCCCCAGCATTTT.

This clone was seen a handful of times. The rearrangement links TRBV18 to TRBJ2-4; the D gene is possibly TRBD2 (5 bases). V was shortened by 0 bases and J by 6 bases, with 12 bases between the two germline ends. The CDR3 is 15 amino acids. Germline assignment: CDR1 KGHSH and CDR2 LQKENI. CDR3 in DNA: TGTGCCAGCTCACCACCGACGGGGTCTCCAAACATTCAGTACTTC. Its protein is CASSPPTGSPNIQYF.

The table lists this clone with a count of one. The CDR3 sequence: CAWDSPRQGEGSYNSPLHF. In DNA, the CDR3 is TGTGCCTGGGATTCTCCCCGACAGGGGGAAGGTTCCTATAATTCACCCCTCCACTTT. The gene calls are TRBV30 and TRBJ1-6; 9 bases align to TRBD1. The CDR3 spans 19 residues. Per the germline V gene, CDR1 is GTSNPN and CDR2 is SVGIG (reference sequence). The J segment lost 1 base and the V segment lost 5 bases, leaving 15 bases of the junction unmatched.